This TCR beta chain was found in a study of cytomegalovirus exposure and HLA in healthy donors. Study findings and constraints: V- and J-gene trimming in TCR beta was tied to a missense DCLRE1C variant by an analysis performed later. Several of the most significant clusters appeared linked to common viral pathogens, based on a later analysis.

CDR1 is MGHRA and CDR2 is YSYEKL in the germline V gene. The CDR3 length is 17 residues. V shed 1 base, J shed 5 bases, and the junction held 11 bases outside the gene matches. Details on this clone: Its antigen is as yet unknown. Within the sample, other DNA sequences also encode this same CDR3.

The PCR ran on 60 Vbeta and 13 Jbeta primers. Sequencing used immunoSEQ multiplex PCR; TCRdb keeps in-frame clones, though not all of them. The table lists about 160,000 clones, less than 85% of them singletons. The clonotype originates from a boy aged 2 to 10 in good health and CMV-seronegative. V and J are TRBV4-1 and TRBJ2-5, with 9 positions matching TRBD1. Sequencing was done on a sample of PBMCs. The CDR3 spells CASSQGPDRGPGETQYF. The CDR3 bases are TGCGCCAGCAGCCAAGGTCCGGACAGGGGCCCAGGGGAGACCCAGTACTTC.